This is a list of T cell receptor beta chains from one sample in a study of identical twins. TCRdb reprocessed the 5' RACE reads with MiXCR, giving one entry per CDR3 protein. The table records more than 600,000 distinct CDR3 sequences, roughly 18% of them present only once. These records were also assigned to another study, of T cells expressing NK-cell markers.

The sample was PBMCs. The receptors here all came from a woman aged 18-30 years in good health. Both conserved end residues are part of each CDR3. The order of the fields is J gene, V gene, D gene, clone size, CDR3 length, CDR3 protein, CDR3 DNA. A D gene is named only where the DNA matches it firmly. Rows may omit the clone size; those that give it use once, few, many or a size class.

TRBJ2-4	TRBV4-1	-	-	16	CASSAPGSGPKNIQYF	TGCGCCAGCAGCGCGCCGGGTTCGGGACCCAAAAACATTCAGTACTTC
TRBJ2-1	TRBV4-2	-	few	14	CASSQMTHYNEQFF	TGTGCCAGCAGCCAGATGACGCATTACAATGAGCAGTTCTTC
TRBJ1-3	TRBV11-2	-	many	16	CASSFSLPFSGNTIYF	TGTGCCAGCAGCTTCTCTCTCCCTTTCTCTGGAAACACCATATATTTT
TRBJ2-7	TRBV9	TRBD2	few	15	CASSASGGSSYEQYF	TGTGCCAGCAGTGCTAGCGGGGGGAGCTCCTACGAGCAGTACTTC
TRBJ2-5	TRBV7-2	-	few	12	CASSTRKETQYF	TGTGCCAGCAGCACACGAAAAGAGACCCAGTACTTC
TRBJ2-1	TRBV6-5	TRBD2	few	16	CASSYVAGGPGNEQFF	TGTGCCAGCAGTTACGTGGCGGGAGGGCCCGGGAATGAGCAGTTCTTC
TRBJ2-7	TRBV7-9	-	-	14	CASSSGDVSYEQYF	TGTGCCAGCAGCTCGGGGGATGTTAGCTACGAGCAGTACTTC
TRBJ2-1	TRBV13	TRBD1	many	14	CASSPDRGKPWQFF	TGTGCCAGCAGCCCCGACAGGGGGAAACCCTGGCAGTTCTTC
TRBJ2-5	TRBV2	TRBD2	-	19	CAFRKGATGGFGGGGTRYF	TGTGCCTTCAGAAAGGGAGCCACTGGGGGCTTTGGGGGCGGGGGGACCCGGTACTTC
TRBJ1-4	TRBV7-9	TRBD1	-	16	CASSRDRLLLDEKLFF	TGTGCCAGCAGCCGGGACAGGCTACTACTAGATGAAAAACTGTTTTTT
TRBJ2-3	TRBV7-3	TRBD1	-	16	CASSLTAQGSTDTQYF	TGTGCCAGCAGCTTAACTGCACAGGGGAGCACAGATACGCAGTATTTT
TRBJ2-3	TRBV29-1	-	many	12	CSVGRGADTQYF	TGCAGCGTGGGTCGGGGAGCAGATACGCAGTATTTT
TRBJ1-2	TRBV5-5	TRBD1	few	17	CASSLGGTGSVQGGYTF	TGTGCCAGCAGCTTGGGTGGGACAGGCTCGGTTCAGGGCGGCTACACCTTC
TRBJ1-5	TRBV7-9	-	many	14	CASSLGPSNQPQHF	TGTGCCAGCAGCTTAGGTCCGTCTAATCAGCCCCAGCATTTT
TRBJ2-7	TRBV5-1	TRBD2	-	15	CASSLLGSGTYEQYF	TGCGCCAGCAGCTTGTTGGGTAGCGGGACCTACGAGCAGTACTTC
TRBJ2-7	TRBV7-9	-	-	13	CASSSNRRGEQYF	TGTGCCAGCAGCTCAAACAGGCGTGGCGAGCAGTACTTC
TRBJ2-6	TRBV6-2/TRBV6-3	-	few	17	CASSYSRGRSGANVLTF	TGTGCCAGCAGTTACTCTCGGGGCCGATCTGGGGCCAACGTCCTGACTTTC
TRBJ1-1	TRBV7-9	-	few	14	CASTPQGKNTEAFF	TGTGCCAGCACCCCCCAGGGGAAGAACACTGAAGCTTTCTTT
TRBJ2-3	TRBV5-1	-	-	16	CASSLAYGGSTDTQYF	TGCGCCAGCAGCTTGGCCTACGGGGGTTCCACAGATACGCAGTATTTT
TRBJ2-2	TRBV27	-	few	15	CASSSPGQFTGELFF	TGTGCCAGCAGTTCTCCGGGCCAATTCACCGGGGAGCTGTTTTTT
TRBJ2-7	TRBV18	-	-	14	CASSPPNGPGEQYF	TGTGCCAGCTCACCACCTAACGGACCGGGGGAGCAGTACTTC
TRBJ2-4	TRBV11-1	TRBD2	few	18	CASSSTILAVVAKNIQYF	TGTGCCAGCAGCTCCACGATTCTAGCGGTCGTAGCCAAAAACATTCAGTACTTC
TRBJ1-1	TRBV7-9	-	-	14	CASSRGELNTEAFF	TGTGCCAGCAGCCGGGGCGAACTGAACACTGAAGCTTTCTTT
TRBJ2-1	TRBV6-5	-	few	11	CASATGDEQFF	TGTGCCAGCGCTACTGGTGATGAGCAGTTCTTC
TRBJ2-1	TRBV12-3/TRBV12-4	-	-	12	CASTPDLGEQFF	TGTGCCAGCACCCCCGACCTGGGTGAGCAGTTCTTC
TRBJ2-7	TRBV28	-	few	16	CASSLPGQPVFYEQYF	TGTGCCAGCAGTTTACCAGGGCAGCCCGTCTTCTACGAGCAGTACTTC
TRBJ2-7	TRBV10-3	-	many	11	CAISELAEQYF	TGTGCCATCAGTGAGTTGGCAGAGCAGTACTTC
TRBJ2-7	TRBV15	-	-	12	CATSQSSSEQYF	TGTGCCACCAGTCAAAGTTCCTCAGAGCAGTACTTC
TRBJ1-3	TRBV12-3/TRBV12-4	-	many	15	CASSLRGYSGNTIYF	TGTGCCAGCAGTTTGAGGGGGTACAGTGGAAACACCATATATTTT
TRBJ1-6	TRBV5-1	-	-	13	CASSSKPPSPLHF	TGCGCCAGCAGCTCGAAGCCCCCTTCACCCCTCCACTTT
TRBJ2-4	TRBV7-2	-	few	13	CASSLGSGDIQYF	TGTGCCAGCAGCTTAGGTTCAGGAGACATTCAGTACTTC
TRBJ2-1	TRBV4-3	-	few	13	CASSQGQLNEQFF	TGCGCCAGCAGCCAAGGCCAATTAAACGAGCAGTTCTTC
TRBJ1-3	TRBV5-6	-	few	15	CASSLGMGTGNTIYF	TGTGCCAGCAGCCTGGGCATGGGTACTGGAAACACCATATATTTT
TRBJ2-3	TRBV5-1	-	-	14	CASETSWGTDTQYF	TGCGCCAGCGAGACGAGTTGGGGCACAGATACGCAGTATTTT
TRBJ2-7	TRBV6-2/TRBV6-3	-	few	14	CASSYWGSAYEQYF	TGTGCCAGCAGTTACTGGGGATCGGCCTACGAGCAGTACTTC
TRBJ2-2	TRBV29-1	-	-	13	CSVEEGGSGELFF	TGCAGCGTTGAAGAAGGGGGGAGCGGGGAGCTGTTTTTT
TRBJ2-2	TRBV6-1	TRBD2	few	18	CASSLGTSGRRGIGELFF	TGTGCCAGCAGTCTCGGGACTAGCGGGAGAAGGGGGATCGGGGAGCTGTTTTTT
TRBJ2-6	TRBV6-5	-	-	16	CASSYQGPSGANVLTF	TGTGCCAGCAGCTATCAGGGGCCCTCTGGGGCCAACGTCCTGACTTTC
TRBJ2-7	TRBV5-1	TRBD1	-	14	CASSRPGQAGEQYF	TGCGCCAGCAGCCGCCCGGGACAGGCTGGGGAGCAGTACTTC
TRBJ2-4	TRBV20-1	-	few	13	CSADHREKNIQYF	TGTAGTGCGGACCACAGGGAAAAAAACATTCAGTACTTC
TRBJ2-1	TRBV5-1	TRBD2	-	15	CASGKSGSNYNEQFF	TGCGCCAGCGGAAAAAGCGGGAGTAACTACAATGAGCAGTTCTTC
TRBJ2-3	TRBV20-1	-	few	14	CSAREMGATDTQYF	TGCAGTGCTAGAGAGATGGGGGCGACAGATACGCAGTATTTT